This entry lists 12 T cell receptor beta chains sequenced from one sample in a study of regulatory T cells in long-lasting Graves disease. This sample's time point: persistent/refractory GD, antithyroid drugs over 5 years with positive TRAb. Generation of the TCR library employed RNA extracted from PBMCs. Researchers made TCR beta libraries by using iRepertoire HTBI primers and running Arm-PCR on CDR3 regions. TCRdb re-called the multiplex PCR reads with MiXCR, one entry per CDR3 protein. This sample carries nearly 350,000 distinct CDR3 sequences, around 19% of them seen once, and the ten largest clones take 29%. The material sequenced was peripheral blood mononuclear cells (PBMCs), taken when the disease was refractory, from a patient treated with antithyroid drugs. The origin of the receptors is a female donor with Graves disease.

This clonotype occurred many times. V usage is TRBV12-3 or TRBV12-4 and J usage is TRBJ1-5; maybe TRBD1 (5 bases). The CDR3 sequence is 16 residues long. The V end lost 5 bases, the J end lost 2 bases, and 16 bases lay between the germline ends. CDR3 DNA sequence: TGTGCCAGCAGTCCCACAGGTGGGGATCGCAATCAGCCCCAGCATTTT. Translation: CASSPTGGDRNQPQHF.

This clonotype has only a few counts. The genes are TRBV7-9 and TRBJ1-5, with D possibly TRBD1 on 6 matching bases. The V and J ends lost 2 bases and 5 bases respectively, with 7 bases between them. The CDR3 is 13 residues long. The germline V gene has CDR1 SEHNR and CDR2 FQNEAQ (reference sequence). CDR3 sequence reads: CASSLRTDQPQHF. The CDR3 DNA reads TGTGCCAGCAGCTTAAGGACAGATCAGCCCCAGCATTTT.

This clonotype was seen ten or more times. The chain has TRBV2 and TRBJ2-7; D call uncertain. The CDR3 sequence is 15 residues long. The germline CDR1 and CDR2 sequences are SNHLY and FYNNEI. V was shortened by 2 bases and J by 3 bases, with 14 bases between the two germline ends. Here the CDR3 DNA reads TGTGCCAGCAGTGAACCCCGCTGGGGTCTCTACGAGCAGTACTTC. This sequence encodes CASSEPRWGLYEQYF.

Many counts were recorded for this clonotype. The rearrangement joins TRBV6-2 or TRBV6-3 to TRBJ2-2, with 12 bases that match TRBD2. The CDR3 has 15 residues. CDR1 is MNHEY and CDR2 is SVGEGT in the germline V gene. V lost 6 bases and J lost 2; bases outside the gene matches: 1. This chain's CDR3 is CASRLAGGNTGELFF. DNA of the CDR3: TGTGCCAGCAGACTAGCGGGAGGAAACACCGGGGAGCTGTTTTTT.

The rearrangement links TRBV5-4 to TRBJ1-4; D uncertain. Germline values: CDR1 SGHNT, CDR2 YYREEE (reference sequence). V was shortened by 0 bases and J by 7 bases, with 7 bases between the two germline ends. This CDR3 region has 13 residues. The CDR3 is CASSLAFGEKLFF. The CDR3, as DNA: TGTGCCAGCAGCTTGGCATTCGGTGAAAAACTGTTTTTT.

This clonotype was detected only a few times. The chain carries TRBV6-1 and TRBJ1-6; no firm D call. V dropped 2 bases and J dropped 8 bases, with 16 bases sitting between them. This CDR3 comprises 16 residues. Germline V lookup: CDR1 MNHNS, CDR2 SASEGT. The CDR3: CASSEFYGRLDSPLHF. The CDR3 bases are TGTGCCAGCAGTGAATTCTATGGGCGTTTGGATTCACCCCTCCACTTT.

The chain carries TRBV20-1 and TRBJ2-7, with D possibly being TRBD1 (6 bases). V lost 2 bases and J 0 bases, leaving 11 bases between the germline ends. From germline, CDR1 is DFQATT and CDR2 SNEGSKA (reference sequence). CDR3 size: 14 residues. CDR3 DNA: TGCAGTGCTAGACAGGGGAGTGACTCCTACGAGCAGTACTTC. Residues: CSARQGSDSYEQYF.

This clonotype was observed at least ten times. The CDR3 nucleotides read TGTGCCACTTCCGGGACAGGTGGAGAGACCCAGTACTTC. Amino acid sequence: CATSGTGGETQYF. The chain employs TRBV28 and TRBJ2-5; TRBD1 agrees at 8 bases. CDR3 size: 13 residues. Germline V gives CDR1 MDHEN, CDR2 SYDVKM. V shed 10 bases and J 4 bases; nucleotides not matched to a gene: 8.

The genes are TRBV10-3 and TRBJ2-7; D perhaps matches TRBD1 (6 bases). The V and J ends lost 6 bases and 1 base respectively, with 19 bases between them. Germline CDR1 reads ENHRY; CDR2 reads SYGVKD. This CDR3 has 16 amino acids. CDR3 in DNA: TGTGCCATCAGCGATATTAGAAGGGACAATTCCTACGAGCAGTACTTC. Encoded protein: CAISDIRRDNSYEQYF.

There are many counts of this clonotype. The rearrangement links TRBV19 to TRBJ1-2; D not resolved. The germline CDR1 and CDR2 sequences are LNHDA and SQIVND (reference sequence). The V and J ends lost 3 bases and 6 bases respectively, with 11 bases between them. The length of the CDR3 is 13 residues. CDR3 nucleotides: TGTGCCAGTAGTATGGCGGAAACAGATGGCTACACCTTC. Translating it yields CASSMAETDGYTF.

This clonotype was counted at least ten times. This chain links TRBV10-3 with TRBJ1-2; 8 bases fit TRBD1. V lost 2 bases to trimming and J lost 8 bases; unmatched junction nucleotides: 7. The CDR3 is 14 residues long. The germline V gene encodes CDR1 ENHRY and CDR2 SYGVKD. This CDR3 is CAISEDRGSLGYTF. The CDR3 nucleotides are TGTGCCATCAGTGAGGACAGGGGATCGCTAGGCTACACCTTC.

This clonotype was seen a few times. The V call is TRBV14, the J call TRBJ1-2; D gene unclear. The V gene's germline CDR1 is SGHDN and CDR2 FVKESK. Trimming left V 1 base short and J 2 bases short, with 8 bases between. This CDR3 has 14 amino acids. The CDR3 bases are TGTGCCAGCAGCCAAGCGGGCTTCAACTATGGCTACACCTTC. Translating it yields CASSQAGFNYGYTF.